The text below deals with one TCR beta chain. Its binding antigen is unknown. No base quality values were provided; no much bigger clone lies one nucleotide off. The sample is drawn from a study of blood T cell repertoires in COVID-19 (dated by TCRdb to 2018 to 2021). Broadly, across the study: Collaborator samples came from the United States, Italy and Spain and covered acute and convalescent phases of COVID-19. The prospective study material was composed of cDNA or gDNA derived from T cells, B-cell-depleted T cells, or PBMCs. Samples were obtained from the ongoing ImmuneRACE study (first 160 participants) and from over a thousand subjects provided by 6 global collaborators. Where available, HLA class I and class II types were obtained from metadata supplied by the sample provider rather than from assay-based typing. A de-identified subject ID, COVID-19 status, age in years and sex were almost always included in the sample metadata. The dataset comprised deeply sampled blood TCRbeta repertoires from subjects exposed to, actively infected with, or recovered from COVID-19. A freely available public database, intended as a resource for researchers studying the immune response to SARS-CoV-2, is where the repertoires were released. What the authors observed across the whole study: The quantity of clinical and demographic metadata differed by source and by participant and was supplied without curation.

Participants in the prospective study were aged about 18 to 90 years, lived in more than 20 United States geographic areas, and enrolled through a virtual design. Cohort assignment in the prospective study relied on participant-reported clinical history from a screening survey and a study questionnaire. Recovered participants in ImmuneRACE Cohort 3 were defined as having two consecutive negative NP/OP PCR tests, clearance from a healthcare professional, or resolution of symptoms. In the prospective study, whole blood, serum and a nasopharyngeal or oropharyngeal swab were collected from each participant by mobile phlebotomists. Additional blood draws and questionnaires over an approximately 2-month period could optionally be provided by prospective study participants. Before DNA extraction, prospective study blood samples were shipped either frozen or at room temperature. V gives up 5 bases and J gives up 4 bases, and the segment between their germline ends measures 3 bases. The CDR3 goes from the cysteine to the phenylalanine over 10 residues. Only CDR3 DNA remains: 30 bases, in frame from the first base. CDR1 and CDR2, looked up from the germline V gene, are MDHEN and SYDVKM.

TCRbeta CDR3 regions were amplified from genomic DNA using the immunoSEQ Assay, a bias-controlled multiplex PCR. The study's processing was this. Within the assay, amplification of reference gene primers was used to estimate how many nucleated cells each sample contained. To quantify the absolute abundance of each unique TCRbeta CDR3 rearrangement, sequence reads were collapsed and filtered. For each sample, productive Simpson clonality was calculated as the square root of Simpson's diversity index across productive rearrangements. TCRdb stores this immuneACCESS table with in-frame sequences only. Part of the clones is absent; in the studies checked, under half of the shortfall reflects unresolved V genes, and no reason is known for the rest. V and J calls and clone size are those listed in that table; D and trimming were worked out from the DNA. The sample includes hundreds of thousands of clones, with nearly 90% observed a single time. 1% of the sample is held by the ten biggest clonotypes.

This chain is built from TRBV28 and TRBJ2-7; the D gene is not confidently resolved. This TCR was recovered from a woman in her twenties or thirties who had recovered from COVID-19. The sample comprised PBMCs or T cells enriched from blood (not recorded which). Here is the DNA: TGTGCCAGCAGTCAGTACGAGCAGTACTTC. This translates into CASSQYEQYF.